Listed below are T cell receptor beta chains from one sample, sequenced in a study of blood T cell repertoires in COVID-19. Clones were read by immunoSEQ multiplex PCR, and TCRdb kept only the in-frame ones, dropping some. The sample includes about 260,000 clones, around 87% of them seen just once. Material: peripheral blood. The receptors derive from a woman aged 55 to 70 with COVID-19, enrolled during active disease. The CDR3 runs from the conserved cysteine through the conserved F or W. The order of the fields is J gene, V gene, CDR3 protein.

>TRBJ2-1|TRBV28
CASSLTSFGTSYNEQFF
>TRBJ2-7|TRBV6-2/TRBV6-3
CASSYSPLAVRRQPYEQYF
>TRBJ1-1|TRBV5-1
CASSPIWGNTEAFF
>TRBJ2-5|TRBV3-1/TRBV3-2
CASSLRLAGVRGKETQYF
>TRBJ2-2|TRBV30
CAWSLRTLGGTGELFF
>TRBJ1-2|TRBV28
CASRTDEKYGYTF
>TRBJ1-1|TRBV7-9
CASSPARGSGTEAFF
>TRBJ1-4|TRBV7-9
CASSDRGSTNEKLFF
>TRBJ2-1|TRBV5-1
CASSLFTGPYNEQFF
>TRBJ2-2|TRBV28
CASSLQPAEGELFF
>TRBJ1-2|TRBV19
CASSRQATSYGYTF
>TRBJ1-5|TRBV5-8
CASSRSYRFRGNQPQHF
>TRBJ2-7|TRBV7-9
CASSSPRGNHYF
>TRBJ2-5|TRBV5-1
CASGGLAGQETQYF
>TRBJ1-5|TRBV28
CASSLYRGYSNQPQHF
>TRBJ2-7|TRBV7-9
CASSQDLGEQYF
>TRBJ2-5|TRBV19
CASSIGLAGIQETQYF
>TRBJ2-7|TRBV5-1
CASSSTSGSGYEQYF
>TRBJ2-7|TRBV19
CASSPGDRADFSYEQYF
>TRBJ1-5|TRBV28
CAGGKGQGESQPQHF
>TRBJ2-1|TRBV21-1
CASSKAREGNEQFF
>TRBJ1-5|TRBV4-3
CASSPIGGINQPQHF
>TRBJ2-7|TRBV7-2
CASSLGGQAYEQYF
>TRBJ1-6|TRBV7-2
CASSLTGGAGNSPLHF
>TRBJ1-1|TRBV7-8
CASSTYLQVNTEAFF
>TRBJ1-1|TRBV19
CASSTAEGMNTEAFF
>TRBJ1-4|TRBV7-9
CASSLTEKLFF
>TRBJ2-2|TRBV7-2
CASILGLAVNTGELFF
>TRBJ2-1|TRBV24-1
CATSDLTGSSYNEQFF
>TRBJ1-1|TRBV6-5
CASSRGRNTEAFF
>TRBJ2-1|TRBV27
CASRTGQGAYNEQFF
>TRBJ2-7|TRBV9
CASSARSGGADEQYF
>TRBJ2-2|TRBV30
CAWSDEGVLFF
>TRBJ1-2|TRBV6-4
CARKTGYGYTF
>TRBJ1-5|TRBV19
CASSRGQASLSNQPQHF